A single sample is the source of the 9 T cell receptor beta chains below, sequenced in a study of T cells in Graves' hyperthyroidism and ophthalmopathy (dated by TCRdb to the late 2010s). The library relied on multiplex PCR. Instrument on record: Illumina HiSeq 2000. The TCR beta CDR3 regions were amplified from RNA transcripts. The TCR CDR3 was subjected to a first round of RT-PCR using the HTBI primer set and the Qiagen OneStep RT-PCR kit. TCRdb trimmed the raw reads at Q25, called clones with MiXCR and kept productive beta chains. Each entry merges the rows of one CDR3 protein and shows their most common DNA and genes. In all, the sample holds roughly 710,000 distinct CDR3 sequences, and 30% to 40% of those were seen once. Around a third of the sample is taken by the ten largest. The material sequenced was blood. These receptors all stem from a woman in her thirties or forties with Graves' hyperthyroidism.

This clonotype was observed at least ten times. The gene calls are TRBV20-1 and TRBJ2-5; 7 positions agree with TRBD1. Germline V gives CDR1 DFQATT, CDR2 SNEGSKA (reference sequence). After removal of 2 bases from V and 4 bases from J, the junction contained 1 base not matched to a gene. The CDR3 is made up of 12 amino acids. The CDR3 protein is CSARRQGETQYF. The CDR3 nucleotides are TGCAGTGCTAGACGACAGGGAGAGACCCAGTACTTC.

Comment on this clonotype: A clone one base away is much larger, so this may be a read error. V is TRBV10-1 and J is TRBJ2-7, with D possibly being TRBD2 (7 bases). The CDR3 has 13 amino acids. V was shortened by 4 bases and J by 10 bases, with 17 bases between the two germline ends. The germline V gene encodes CDR1 WNHNN and CDR2 SYGVQD (reference sequence). The DNA for the CDR3 is TGCGCCAGCAGTGGACGGGGGGCCCTAACCCAGTACTTC. Amino acid sequence: CASSGRGALTQYF.

This clonotype was seen a single time. The chain combines TRBV6-6 with TRBJ1-6; D gene uncertain. Trimming took 5 bases from V and 11 from J, leaving 7 bases between them. Germline V gene sequence: CDR1 MNHNY, CDR2 SVGAGI (reference sequence). The CDR3 contains 11 residues. This chain's CDR3 is CASSGDPPLHF. In nucleotides, the CDR3 is TGTGCCAGCAGTGGGGATCCACCCCTCCACTTT.

The sample holds a few counts of this clonotype. The junction differs from germline at one of its ends, possibly a read error. CDR3 in amino acids: CASSQEMNINQPQHF. The CDR3, as DNA: TGCGCCAGCAGCCAAGAGATGAATATAAATCAGCCCCAGCATTTT. This chain links TRBV7-2 with TRBJ1-5, with D hard to call. Germline V CDR1 and CDR2: SGHTA, FQGNSA. The length of the CDR3 is 15 residues. Full variable domain (missing parts from reference TRBV7-2 and TRBJ1-5): GAGVSQSPSNKVTEKGKDVELRCDPISGHTALYWYRQSLGQGLEFLIYFQGNSAPDKSGLPSDRFSAERTGGSVSTLTIQRTQQEDSAVYLCASSQEMNINQPQHFGDGTRLSIL.

The genes are TRBV7-9 and TRBJ1-1; no clear D. From germline, CDR1 is SEHNR and CDR2 FQNEAQ (reference sequence). The CDR3 consists of 11 residues. The V gene lost 5 bases and the J gene lost 11 bases, with 12 bases spanning the gap. This chain's CDR3 is CASSPYPEAFF. The CDR3 DNA reads as TGTGCCAGCAGCCCATACCCGGAGGCTTTCTTT. The entire variable domain, with the rest obtained from reference TRBV7-9 and TRBJ1-1, is as follows: DTGVSQNPRHKITKRGQNVTFRCDPISEHNRLYWYRQTLGQGPEFLTYFQNEAQLEKSRLLSDRFSAERPKGSFSTLEIQRTEQGDSAMYLCASSPYPEAFFGQGTRLTVV.

This clonotype was counted at least ten times. The chain recombines TRBV7-9 with TRBJ1-2; D unresolved. CDR1 and CDR2 from the germline V gene are SEHNR and FQNEAQ (reference sequence). There are 11 residues in the CDR3. V lost 5 bases, J lost 11 bases, and 12 bases lay in between. CDR3 region: CASSSLELYTF. DNA of the CDR3: TGTGCCAGCAGCAGTTTGGAGTTGTACACCTTC.

The V and J genes are TRBV20-1 and TRBJ2-5; D is ambiguous. CDR3 length: 13 residues. Trimming pared 3 bases from V and 9 bases from J, leaving 17 bases between. The germline CDR1 and CDR2 sequences are DFQATT and SNEGSKA (reference sequence). Written as DNA, the CDR3 is TGCAGTGCTAGGAGATACAGTGGGCAGCCCCAGTACTTC. It codes for CSARRYSGQPQYF.

This clonotype was seen ten or more times. The chain links TRBV6-1 to TRBJ2-5; the D is unclear. V lost 0 bases and J 5 bases, leaving 10 bases between the germline ends. CDR3 length equals 14 residues. CDR1 is MNHNS and CDR2 is SASEGT in the germline V gene. The CDR3 reads CASSEARQKETQYF. CDR3 bases: TGTGCCAGCAGTGAAGCAAGGCAGAAGGAGACCCAGTACTTC.

The rearrangement uses TRBV7-8 and TRBJ2-7; a possible D gene is TRBD2 (6 bases). V shed 5 bases and J shed 9 bases, with 14 bases lying between them. The V gene's germline CDR1 is SGHVS and CDR2 FQNEAQ. The CDR3 has 12 residues. CDR3 protein: CASSLTLEGQYF. DNA for the CDR3: TGTGCCAGCAGCCTGACATTGGAGGGGCAGTACTTC.